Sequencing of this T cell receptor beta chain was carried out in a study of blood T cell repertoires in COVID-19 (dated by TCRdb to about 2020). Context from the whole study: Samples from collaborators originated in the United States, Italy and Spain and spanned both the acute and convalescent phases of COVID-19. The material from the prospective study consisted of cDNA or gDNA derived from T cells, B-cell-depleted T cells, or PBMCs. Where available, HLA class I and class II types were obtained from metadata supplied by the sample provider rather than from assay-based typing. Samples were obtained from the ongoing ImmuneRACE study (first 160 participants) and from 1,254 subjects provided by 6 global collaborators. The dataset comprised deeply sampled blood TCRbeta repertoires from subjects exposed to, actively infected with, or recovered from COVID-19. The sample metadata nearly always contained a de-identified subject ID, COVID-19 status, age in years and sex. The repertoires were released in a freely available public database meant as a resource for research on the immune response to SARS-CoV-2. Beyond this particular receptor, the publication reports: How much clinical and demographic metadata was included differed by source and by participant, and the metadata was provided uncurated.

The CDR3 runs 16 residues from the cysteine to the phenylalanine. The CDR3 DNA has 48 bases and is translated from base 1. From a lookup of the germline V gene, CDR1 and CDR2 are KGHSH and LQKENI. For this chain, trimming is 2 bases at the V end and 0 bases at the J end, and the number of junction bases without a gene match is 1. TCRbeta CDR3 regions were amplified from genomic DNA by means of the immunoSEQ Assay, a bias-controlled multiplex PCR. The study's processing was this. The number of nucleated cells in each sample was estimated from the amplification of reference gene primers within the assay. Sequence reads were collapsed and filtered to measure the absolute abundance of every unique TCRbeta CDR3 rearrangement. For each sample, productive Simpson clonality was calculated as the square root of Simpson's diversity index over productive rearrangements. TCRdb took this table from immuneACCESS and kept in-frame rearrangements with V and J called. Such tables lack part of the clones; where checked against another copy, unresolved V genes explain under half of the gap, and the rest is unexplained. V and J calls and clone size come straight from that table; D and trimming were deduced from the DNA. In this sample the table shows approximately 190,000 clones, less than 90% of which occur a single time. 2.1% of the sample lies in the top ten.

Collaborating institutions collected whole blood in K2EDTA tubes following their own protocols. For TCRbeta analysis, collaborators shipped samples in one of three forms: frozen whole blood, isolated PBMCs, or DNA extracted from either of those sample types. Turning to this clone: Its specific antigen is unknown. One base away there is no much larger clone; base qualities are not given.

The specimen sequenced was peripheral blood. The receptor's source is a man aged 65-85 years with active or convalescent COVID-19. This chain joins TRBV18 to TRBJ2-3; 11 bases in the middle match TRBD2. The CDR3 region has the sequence CASSPIAGGSTDTQYF. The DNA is TGTGCCAGCTCACCAATAGCGGGAGGGAGCACAGATACGCAGTATTTT.